Sequencing of this T cell receptor beta chain was carried out in a study of blood T cell repertoires in COVID-19. About the research overall: Italy, Spain and the United States were the sources of the convalescent and acute COVID-19 samples. From T cells, B-cell-depleted T cells, or PBMCs came the material, which was cDNA or gDNA.

The CDR3 length is 14 residues. V shed 3 bases and J shed 3 bases, with 9 bases lying between them. The V gene's germline CDR1 is LNHDA and CDR2 SQIVND (reference sequence). Original processing notes: Reference gene primer amplification gave estimated nucleated cell counts. Measured with immunoSEQ multiplex PCR; TCRdb has only the in-frame clones, and not every one. The D gene and trimming were derived from the DNA, and the V and J assignments and clone size from that table. The data hold under 250,000 clones, with approximately 91% observed a single time. The sequenced sample was peripheral blood. This clonotype was sampled from a woman aged 55-70 years with acute or convalescent COVID-19. The chain combines TRBV19 with TRBJ1-5; D not certain. CDR3 DNA: TGTGCCAGTAGTATTGAGGGTAACAATCAGCCCCAGCATTTT. This translates into CASSIEGNNQPQHF.